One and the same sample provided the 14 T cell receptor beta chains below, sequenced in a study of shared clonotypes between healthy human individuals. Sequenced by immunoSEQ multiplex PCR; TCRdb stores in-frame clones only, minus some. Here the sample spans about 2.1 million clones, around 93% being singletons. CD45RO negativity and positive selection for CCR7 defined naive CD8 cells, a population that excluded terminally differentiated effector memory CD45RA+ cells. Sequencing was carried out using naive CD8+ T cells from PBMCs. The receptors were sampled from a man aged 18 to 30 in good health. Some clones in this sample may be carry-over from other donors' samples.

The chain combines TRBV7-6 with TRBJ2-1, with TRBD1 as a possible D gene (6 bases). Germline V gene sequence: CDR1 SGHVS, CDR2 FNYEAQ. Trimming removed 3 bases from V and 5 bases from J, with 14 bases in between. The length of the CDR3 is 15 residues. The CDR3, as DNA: TGTGCCAGCAGCTTGGGGGCGCATAAAAACAATGAGCAGTTCTTC. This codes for CASSLGAHKNNEQFF.

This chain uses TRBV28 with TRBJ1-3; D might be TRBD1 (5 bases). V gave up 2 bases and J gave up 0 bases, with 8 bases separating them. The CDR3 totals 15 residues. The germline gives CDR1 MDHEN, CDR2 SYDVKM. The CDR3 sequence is CASSLRTSSGNTIYF. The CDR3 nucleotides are TGTGCCAGCAGTTTACGGACAAGCTCTGGAAACACCATATATTTT.

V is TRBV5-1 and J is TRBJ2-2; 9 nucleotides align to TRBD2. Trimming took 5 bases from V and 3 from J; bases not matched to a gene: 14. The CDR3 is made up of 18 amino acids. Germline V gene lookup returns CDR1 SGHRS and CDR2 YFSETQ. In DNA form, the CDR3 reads TGCGCCAGCAGTAGCGGTGCTAGCGGGAAATGGTACACCGGGGAGCTGTTTTTT. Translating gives CASSSGASGKWYTGELFF.

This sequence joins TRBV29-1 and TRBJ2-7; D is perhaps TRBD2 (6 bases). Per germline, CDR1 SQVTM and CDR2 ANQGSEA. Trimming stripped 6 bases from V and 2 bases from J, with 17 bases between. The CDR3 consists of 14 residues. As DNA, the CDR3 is TGCAGCGTGGTCCCTGGGGGGATTCCCTACGAGCAGTACTTC. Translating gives CSVVPGGIPYEQYF.

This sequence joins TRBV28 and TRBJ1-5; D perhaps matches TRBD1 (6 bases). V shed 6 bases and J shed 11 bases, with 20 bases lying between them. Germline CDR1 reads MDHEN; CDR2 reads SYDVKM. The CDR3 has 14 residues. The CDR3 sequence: CASSRDNSPTAQHF. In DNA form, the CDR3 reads TGTGCCAGCAGCAGGGACAACTCACCGACGGCCCAGCATTTT.

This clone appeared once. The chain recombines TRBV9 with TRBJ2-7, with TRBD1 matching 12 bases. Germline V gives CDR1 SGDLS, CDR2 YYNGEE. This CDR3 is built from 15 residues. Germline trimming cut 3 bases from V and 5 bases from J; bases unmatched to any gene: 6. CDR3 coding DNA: TGTGCCAGCAGCGGCGCCGGGACAGGGGGCCACGAGCAGTACTTC. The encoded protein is CASSGAGTGGHEQYF.

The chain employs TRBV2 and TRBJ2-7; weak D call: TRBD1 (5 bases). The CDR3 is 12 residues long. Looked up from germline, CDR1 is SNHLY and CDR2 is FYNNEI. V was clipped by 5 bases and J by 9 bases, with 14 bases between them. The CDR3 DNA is TGTGCCAGCAGTTACAGAAATCAGGGGCAGTACTTC. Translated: CASSYRNQGQYF.

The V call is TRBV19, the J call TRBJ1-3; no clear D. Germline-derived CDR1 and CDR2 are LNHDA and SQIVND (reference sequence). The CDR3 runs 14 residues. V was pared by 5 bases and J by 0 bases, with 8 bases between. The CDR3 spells CASSDYSSGNTIYF. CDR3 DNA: TGTGCCAGTAGTGATTACAGCTCTGGAAACACCATATATTTT. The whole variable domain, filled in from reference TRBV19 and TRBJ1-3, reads DGGITQSPKYLFRKEGQNVTLSCEQNLNHDAMYWYRQDPGQGLRLIYYSQIVNDFQKGDIAEGYSVSREKKESFPLTVTSAQKNPTAFYLCASSDYSSGNTIYFGEGSWLTVV.

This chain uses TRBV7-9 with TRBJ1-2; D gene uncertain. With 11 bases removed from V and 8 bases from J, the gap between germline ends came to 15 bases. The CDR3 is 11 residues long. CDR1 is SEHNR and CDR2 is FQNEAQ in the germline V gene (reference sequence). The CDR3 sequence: CAGNIEWGYTF. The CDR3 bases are TGTGCCGGAAATATAGAGTGGGGCTACACCTTC.

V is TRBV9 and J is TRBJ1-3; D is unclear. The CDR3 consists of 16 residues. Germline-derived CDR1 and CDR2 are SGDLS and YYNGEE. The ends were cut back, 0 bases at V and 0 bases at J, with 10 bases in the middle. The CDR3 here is CASSVGSAYSGNTIYF. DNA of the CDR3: TGTGCCAGCAGCGTAGGGTCAGCATACTCTGGAAACACCATATATTTT.

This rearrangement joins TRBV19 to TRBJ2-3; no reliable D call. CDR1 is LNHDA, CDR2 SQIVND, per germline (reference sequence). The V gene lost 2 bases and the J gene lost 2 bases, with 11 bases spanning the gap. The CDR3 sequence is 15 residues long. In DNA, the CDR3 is TGTGCCAGTAGTATAAGCCTTTGGGCCACAGATACGCAGTATTTT. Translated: CASSISLWATDTQYF.

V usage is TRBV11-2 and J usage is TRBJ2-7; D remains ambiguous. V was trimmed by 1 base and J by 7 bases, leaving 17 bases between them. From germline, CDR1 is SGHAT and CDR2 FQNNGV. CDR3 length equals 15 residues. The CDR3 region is CASSLARIPPGEQYF. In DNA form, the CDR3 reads TGTGCCAGCAGCTTAGCCAGGATCCCCCCGGGTGAGCAGTACTTC.

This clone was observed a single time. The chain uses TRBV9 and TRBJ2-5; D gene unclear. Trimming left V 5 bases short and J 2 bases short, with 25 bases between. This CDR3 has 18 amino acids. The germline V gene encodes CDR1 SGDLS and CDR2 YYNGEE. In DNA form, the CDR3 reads TGTGCCAGCAGTGGATTCTCGACTGGAATACCGAGTCAAGAGACCCAGTACTTC. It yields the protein CASSGFSTGIPSQETQYF.

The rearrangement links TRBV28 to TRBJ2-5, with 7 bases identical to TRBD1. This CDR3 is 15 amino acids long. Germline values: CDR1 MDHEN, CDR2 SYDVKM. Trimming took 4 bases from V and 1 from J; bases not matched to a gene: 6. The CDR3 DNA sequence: TGTGCCAGCAGTTCCAACAGGGGCATCCAAGAGACCCAGTACTTC. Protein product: CASSSNRGIQETQYF.